The next 10 T cell receptor beta chains were all read from a single sample in a study of blood T cell repertoires in COVID-19. Repertoires were generated with immunoSEQ multiplex PCR, while TCRdb's copy carries only in-frame clones and drops some. The sample lists 50,000 to 65,000 clones, about four fifths occurring once. The sequencing sample was made of peripheral blood. The receptors were gathered from an older woman with acute or convalescent COVID-19.

The chain carries TRBV27 and TRBJ1-5, with 8 nucleotides matching TRBD1. Germline CDR1 and CDR2: MNHEY and SMNVEV (reference sequence). Germline trimming cut 7 bases from V and 5 bases from J; bases unmatched to any gene: 4. This CDR3 region has 13 residues. The CDR3 reads CASKLQGDQPQHF. The CDR3 coding sequence is TGTGCCAGCAAACTACAGGGGGATCAGCCCCAGCATTTT.

This rearrangement joins TRBV28 to TRBJ1-2; TRBD1 matches 7 bases. Germline V gene data show CDR1 as MDHEN and CDR2 as SYDVKM. CDR3 length equals 13 residues. Losses at the gene ends were 8 bases for V and 3 bases for J; bases not matched to a gene: 6. CDR3 sequence: CASRQGNDYGYTF. DNA for the CDR3: TGTGCCAGCCGACAGGGTAACGACTATGGCTACACCTTC.

This chain uses TRBV6-5 with TRBJ2-7; 8 nucleotides agree with TRBD1. This CDR3 comprises 12 residues. J lost 7 bases, V lost 2 bases, and 1 base had no gene match. Germline CDR1 is MNHEY and CDR2 is SVGAGI. The CDR3 region is CASSYRQGEQYF. The CDR3 nucleotides read TGTGCCAGCAGTTACCGACAGGGGGAGCAGTACTTC.

The CDR3 spells CASSPKQEDTEAFF. Here the CDR3 DNA reads TGTGCCAGCTCACCCAAACAGGAAGACACTGAAGCTTTCTTT. This chain joins TRBV18 and TRBJ1-1, with D perhaps matching TRBD1 (5 bases). The length of the CDR3 is 14 residues. Per the germline V gene, CDR1 is KGHSH and CDR2 is LQKENI. V lost 3 bases and J 3 bases, leaving 11 bases between the germline ends.

The chain links TRBV6-4 to TRBJ2-1; TRBD2 might be the D (6 bases). Germline CDR1 is MRHNA and CDR2 is SNTAGT. V was clipped by 10 bases and J by 2 bases, with 15 bases between them. The CDR3 runs to 14 residues. CDR3 in DNA: TGTGCCACTCGAAAGAGGACTACCTACAATGAGCAGTTCTTC. Its protein product is CATRKRTTYNEQFF.

The rearrangement links TRBV3-1 (or the pseudogene TRBV3-2) to TRBJ2-7; D possibly corresponds to TRBD2 (5 bases). Between the trimmed V and J ends, which lost 3 bases and 6 bases, there was a span of 9 bases. CDR3 size: 12 residues. Germline lookup yields CDR1 LGHDT and CDR2 YNNKEL (reference sequence). The CDR3 loop is CASSQLAGEQYF. In nucleotides, the CDR3 is TGTGCCAGCAGCCAGCTAGCCGGCGAGCAGTACTTC.

This chain links TRBV18 with TRBJ2-6, with TRBD2 as a possible D gene (5 bases). The ends were cut back, 5 bases at V and 0 bases at J, with 11 bases in the middle. Germline V CDR1 and CDR2: KGHSH, LQKENI. This CDR3 spans 16 amino acids. In DNA, the CDR3 is TGTGCCAGCTCATCCGGGATAAGCTCTGGGGCCAACGTCCTGACTTTC. Its translation: CASSSGISSGANVLTF.

This chain joins TRBV19 and TRBJ1-5; perhaps TRBD1 as D (5 bases). The CDR3 spans 14 residues. CDR1 and CDR2 from the germline V gene are LNHDA and SQIVND (reference sequence). In nucleotides, the CDR3 is TGTGCGGCGAGGGACTTCTATAGCAATCAGCCCCAGCATTTT. This translates into CAARDFYSNQPQHF.

This clone has only a few counts. This chain uses TRBV3-1 (or the pseudogene TRBV3-2) with TRBJ1-6; D not resolved. This CDR3 spans 16 amino acids. V dropped 3 bases and J dropped 5 bases, with 14 bases sitting between them. The germline V gene has CDR1 LGHDT and CDR2 YNNKEL (reference sequence). CDR3 sequence (DNA): TGTGCCAGCAGCCAGAGGGCAGCCTATAATAATTCACCCCTCCACTTT. This gives the protein CASSQRAAYNNSPLHF.

This chain joins TRBV3-1 (or the pseudogene TRBV3-2) and TRBJ1-5; TRBD1 might be the D (5 bases). With 0 bases removed from V and 0 bases from J, the gap between germline ends came to 6 bases. Germline CDR1 LGHDT, CDR2 YNNKEL (reference sequence). The CDR3 runs to 15 residues. CDR3 coding DNA: TGTGCCAGCAGCCAAGATCAGGGTAGCAATCAGCCCCAGCATTTT. It yields the protein CASSQDQGSNQPQHF.